The T cell receptor (beta chain) described here comes from a study of graft-versus-host responses after intestinal transplantation. Across the study: Transplants were multivisceral, liver-intestinal, or isolated intestinal. Whole-study results and caveats: GvH clones detected in recipient marrow included some appearing first in ileum or blood. With peak circulating GvH clone levels came an association with early post-transplant HvG declines.

A remark on this clone: The antigen is unknown.

Germline loops: CDR1 SGHVS, CDR2 FQNEAQ. This CDR3 is 14 amino acids long. Trimming took 5 bases from V and 7 from J, leaving 12 bases between them. The table came from immunoSEQ multiplex PCR; TCRdb's copy has only in-frame clones and leaves some out. The sample holds tens of thousands of clones, roughly 90% seen once. Here the sequenced sample was unstimulated CD8+ T cells sorted from spleen or lymph node cells, taken before intestinal transplant. V is TRBV7-8 and J is TRBJ1-6, with D perhaps matching TRBD1 (5 bases). This receptor was obtained from a human donor who received an intestinal transplant. The CDR3 DNA is TGTGCCAGCAGCGACGGGGGATTCAATTCACCCCTCCACTTT. Translated, it gives CASSDGGFNSPLHF.